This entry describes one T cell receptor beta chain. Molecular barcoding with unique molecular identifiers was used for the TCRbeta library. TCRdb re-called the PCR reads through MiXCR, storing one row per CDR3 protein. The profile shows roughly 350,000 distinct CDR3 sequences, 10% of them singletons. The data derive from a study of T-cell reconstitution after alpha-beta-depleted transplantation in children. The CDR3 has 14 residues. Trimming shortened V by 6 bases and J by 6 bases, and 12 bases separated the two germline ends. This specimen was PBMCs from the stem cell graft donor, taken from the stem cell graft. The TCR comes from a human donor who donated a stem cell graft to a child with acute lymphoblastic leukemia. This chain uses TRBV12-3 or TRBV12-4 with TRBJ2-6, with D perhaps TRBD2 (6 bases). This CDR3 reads CASRRRDSANVLTF. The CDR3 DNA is TGTGCCAGCAGGCGCCGGGACTCGGCCAACGTCCTGACTTTC.